The following is a T cell receptor beta chain sequence with its context. This clone's antigen is unknown. No qualities accompany the bases; no much larger clone lies one base away. The source of the sample is a study of blood T cell repertoires in COVID-19 (dated by TCRdb to 2020 to 2022). At the level of the whole study: Collaborator samples came from the United States, Italy and Spain and covered acute and convalescent phases of COVID-19. The material from the prospective study consisted of cDNA or gDNA derived from T cells, B-cell-depleted T cells, or PBMCs. Subjects who had been exposed to COVID-19, were actively infected with it, or had recovered from it provided the deeply sampled blood TCRbeta repertoires that made up the dataset. The repertoires were released in a freely available public database meant as a resource for research on the immune response to SARS-CoV-2. Samples were obtained from the ongoing ImmuneRACE study (first 160 participants) and from 1,000 to 1,500 subjects provided by 6 global collaborators. Sample metadata almost always included a de-identified subject ID, COVID-19 status, age in years and sex. Where available, HLA class I and class II types were taken from metadata supplied by the sample provider and were not determined by assay-based typing. Study-wide conclusions, independent of this receptor: The quantity of clinical and demographic metadata differed by source and by participant and was supplied without curation.

Whole blood was collected in K2EDTA tubes by collaborating institutions according to the institutions' own protocols. Collaborator samples were shipped for TCRbeta analysis as frozen whole blood, isolated PBMCs, or DNA extracted from either sample type. CDR1 and CDR2 were assigned from the germline V gene (reference sequence) as MNHEY and SMNVEV. V loses 2 bases of germline sequence and J loses 0 bases, and the interval between the two ends is 7 bases. From its cysteine to its phenylalanine, the CDR3 spans 14 amino acids. The entry retains the CDR3 DNA only, 42 bases that are in frame from base 1. The immunoSEQ Assay, a bias-controlled multiplex PCR, was used to amplify TCRbeta CDR3 regions from genomic DNA. The original pipeline was this. The number of nucleated cells in each sample was estimated by amplification of reference gene primers within the assay. To quantify the absolute abundance of each unique TCRbeta CDR3 rearrangement, sequence reads were collapsed and filtered. For each sample, productive Simpson clonality was calculated by taking the square root of Simpson's diversity index across productive rearrangements. TCRdb holds this immuneACCESS table with in-frame rearrangements only. Some clones are missing; in checked studies, unresolved V genes explain under half, and the rest has no known cause. That table furnishes V, J and clone size, whereas the DNA furnished D and trimming. The sample table lists 55,000 to 65,000 clones, 70% to 85% of them with a count of one. Roughly 4% of the sample lies in the top ten.

This chain joins TRBV27 to TRBJ1-1; no D segment can be confidently identified. The sequence came from a man aged 55 to 69 with acute or convalescent COVID-19. The sample was peripheral blood. The DNA sequence follows: TGTGCCAGCAGTTTAACAGACATGAACACTGAAGCTTTCTTT. This is translated as CASSLTDMNTEAFF.